These 18 T cell receptor beta chains were all obtained from the same sample, sequenced in a study of cytomegalovirus exposure and HLA in healthy donors. PCR primers comprised 60 Vbeta and 13 Jbeta primers. TCRdb keeps only in-frame clones here, not all; method: immunoSEQ multiplex PCR. The sample lists 100,000 to 120,000 clones, about three quarters occurring once. The source material was PBMCs. The receptors here all came from a male donor in good health and CMV-seronegative.

The V call is TRBV11-3, the J call TRBJ2-2; TRBD2 matches 9 bases. Germline values: CDR1 SGHNT, CDR2 YENEEA. With V trimmed by 1 base and J by 2 bases, 5 bases remained unmatched. The CDR3 sequence is 17 residues long. The CDR3 region has the DNA TGTGCCAGCAGCTTAGGCCAGCGGGAGGTAAACACCGGGGAGCTGTTTTTT. Translating gives CASSLGQREVNTGELFF. The complete variable domain, with remaining parts taken from reference TRBV11-3 and TRBJ2-2, reads EAGVVQSPRYKIIEKKQPVAFWCNPISGHNTLYWYLQNLGQGPELLIRYENEEAVDDSQLPKDRFSAERLKGVDSTLKIQPAELGDSAVYLCASSLGQREVNTGELFFGEGSRLTVL.

The chain recombines TRBV2 with TRBJ2-1; D remains ambiguous. Trimming left V 5 bases short and J 6 bases short, with 5 bases between. The CDR3 has 11 amino acids. Germline V gene data show CDR1 as SNHLY and CDR2 as FYNNEI. CDR3 sequence reads: CASSPSNEQFF. CDR3 DNA sequence: TGTGCCAGCAGTCCCAGCAATGAGCAGTTCTTC.

V usage is TRBV7-2 and J usage is TRBJ2-3; D perhaps matches TRBD2 (5 bases). The V end was cut by 3 bases, the J end by 4 bases, with 14 bases between. The CDR3 covers 15 residues. Germline-derived CDR1 and CDR2 are SGHTA and FQGNSA. CDR3 residues: CASSFSLMRADTQYF. CDR3 DNA: TGTGCCAGCAGCTTTAGTCTTATGCGGGCAGATACGCAGTATTTT.

The chain uses TRBV9 and TRBJ1-6; TRBD1 is a possible D gene (6 bases). Deletions cut 1 base from V and 4 bases from J, with 9 bases between. The CDR3 is made up of 15 amino acids. CDR1 is SGDLS, CDR2 YYNGEE, per germline. CDR3 loop: CASSVSQGYNSPLHF. The CDR3 bases are TGTGCCAGCAGCGTATCGCAGGGGTATAATTCACCCCTCCACTTT.

The table lists this clone with a few counts. The rearrangement links TRBV7-8 to TRBJ2-7; TRBD1 matches at 7 bases. After removal of 6 bases from V and 2 bases from J, the junction contained 1 base not matched to a gene. Germline loops: CDR1 SGHVS, CDR2 FQNEAQ. The CDR3 has 12 amino acids. The CDR3 protein is CASSDRAYEQYF. The CDR3 DNA follows: TGTGCCAGCAGTGACAGGGCCTACGAGCAGTACTTC.

This chain joins TRBV29-1 and TRBJ1-4; TRBD1 is a possible D gene (6 bases). CDR1 is SQVTM and CDR2 is ANQGSEA in the germline V gene. Trimming removed 3 bases at V and 10 bases at J, with 9 bases between. This CDR3 is built from 11 residues. The CDR3 DNA follows: TGCAGCGTTGAGCGGGGGCGAAAACTGTTTTTT. This sequence encodes CSVERGRKLFF. Using reference TRBV29-1 and TRBJ1-4 for the parts outside the CDR3, the full variable domain is SAVISQKPSRDICQRGTSLTIQCQVDSQVTMMFWYRQQPGQSLTLIATANQGSEATYESGFVIDKFPISRPNLTFSTLTVSNMSPEDSSIYLCSVERGRKLFFGSGTQLSVL.

The chain recombines TRBV7-2 with TRBJ2-7; TRBD2 matches 11 bases. This CDR3 spans 16 amino acids. In germline, CDR1 is SGHTA, CDR2 FQGNSA. V lost 3 bases, J lost 1 base, and 5 bases stayed unmatched. CDR3 nucleotides: TGTGCCAGCAGCTTTACTAGCGGGAGAGCATCCTACGAGCAGTACTTC. It specifies CASSFTSGRASYEQYF.

The rearrangement uses TRBV4-1 and TRBJ2-5; 9 bases line up with TRBD1. Losses at the gene ends were 4 bases for V and 5 bases for J; bases not matched to a gene: 5. The CDR3 runs to 14 residues. From germline, CDR1 is MGHRA and CDR2 YSYEKL. Here the CDR3 reads CASSLRTGEETQYF. Written as DNA, the CDR3 is TGCGCCAGCAGCCTCCGGACAGGGGAGGAGACCCAGTACTTC.

V usage is TRBV4-1 and J usage is TRBJ2-7; 7 nucleotides align to TRBD1. CDR3 length equals 17 residues. Unmatched junction bases numbered 13, after V lost 2 bases and J lost 3 bases. The germline gives CDR1 MGHRA, CDR2 YSYEKL. Here the CDR3 reads CASSQPLKGTDNYEQYF. The CDR3 DNA reads TGCGCCAGCAGCCAACCCCTAAAGGGGACAGACAACTACGAGCAGTACTTC.

As concerns this clone: This specimen includes other DNA sequences encoding the same CDR3. The CDR3 is CSVERDRGTEQFF. The CDR3, as DNA: TGCAGCGTTGAAAGGGACAGGGGAACTGAGCAGTTCTTC. This chain joins TRBV29-1 and TRBJ2-1; 10 bases align to TRBD1. CDR1 and CDR2 from the germline V gene are SQVTM and ANQGSEA. J gave up 9 bases and V 2 bases, and 4 bases lay outside the gene matches. This CDR3 is 13 amino acids long.

The rearrangement links TRBV4-2 to TRBJ2-7, with TRBD1 identical over 9 bases. J was trimmed by 6 bases and V by 1 base; bases with no gene match: 10. Looked up from germline, CDR1 is LGHNA and CDR2 is YNFKEQ. The CDR3 is made up of 16 amino acids. The DNA for the CDR3 is TGTGCCAGCAGCCAAGCAACCGGGACAGGGTTGACCGAGCAGTACTTC. Amino acid sequence: CASSQATGTGLTEQYF.

This chain joins TRBV27 and TRBJ2-1; D is possibly TRBD1 (6 bases). Germline V gene data show CDR1 as MNHEY and CDR2 as SMNVEV (reference sequence). This CDR3 contains 14 residues. Trimming shortened V by 4 bases and J by 1 base, and 8 bases separated the two germline ends. Here the CDR3 reads CASSSQGSYNEQFF. As DNA, the CDR3 is TGTGCCAGCAGTTCACAGGGATCCTACAATGAGCAGTTCTTC.

The CDR3 nucleotides are TGTGCCTGGAATTACCAGAGGGGCAATCAGCCCCAGCATTTT. Amino acid sequence: CAWNYQRGNQPQHF. The chain uses TRBV30 and TRBJ1-5; D ambiguous. Trimming removed 4 bases from V and 2 bases from J, with 12 bases in between. The CDR3 length is 14 residues. The germline V gene has CDR1 GTSNPN and CDR2 SVGIG (reference sequence).

This clone occurred a few times. The chain carries TRBV10-3 and TRBJ1-2; 9 bases line up with TRBD1. Losses at the gene ends were 2 bases for V and 1 base for J; bases not matched to a gene: 8. This CDR3 is built from 17 residues. CDR1 is ENHRY and CDR2 is SYGVKD in the germline V gene. CDR3 sequence (DNA): TGTGCCATCAGTGAGCCCACAGGGGGCGGCCGTAACTATGGCTACACCTTC. It encodes CAISEPTGGGRNYGYTF.

The genes are TRBV4-2 and TRBJ2-3; possible D gene TRBD2, 6 bases. Germline V gene data show CDR1 as LGHNA and CDR2 as YNFKEQ. This CDR3 is built from 18 residues. V dropped 0 bases and J dropped 2 bases, with 18 bases sitting between them. The CDR3 protein is CASSQDRVPEGPTDTQYF. CDR3 coding DNA: TGTGCCAGCAGCCAAGATAGGGTCCCGGAGGGCCCCACAGATACGCAGTATTTT.

The V gene is TRBV5-6, the J gene TRBJ2-2; TRBD1 is a possible D gene (6 bases). This CDR3 has 19 residues. Trimming left V 0 bases short and J 12 bases short, with 30 bases between. The germline V gene has CDR1 SGHDT and CDR2 YYEEEE. CDR3 DNA: TGTGCCAGCAGCTTGGAAATAGAGACATTACTTGGGGGCCCGGCGAAGCTGTTTTTT. It is translated as CASSLEIETLLGGPAKLFF. Complete variable domain (other parts from reference TRBV5-6 and TRBJ2-2): DAGVTQSPTHLIKTRGQQVTLRCSPKSGHDTVSWYQQALGQGPQFIFQYYEEEERQRGNFPDRFSGHQFPNYSSELNVNALLLGDSALYLCASSLEIETLLGGPAKLFFGEGSRLTVL.

The rearrangement uses TRBV7-8 and TRBJ2-7; D is possibly TRBD2 (6 bases). Trimming cost V 1 base and J 2 bases, with 9 bases left between them. The CDR3 has 14 residues. The germline V gene encodes CDR1 SGHVS and CDR2 FQNEAQ. CDR3 sequence: CASSLGTNTYEQYF. In nucleotides, the CDR3 is TGTGCCAGCAGCTTAGGGACTAACACCTACGAGCAGTACTTC. Combining the CDR3 with reference TRBV7-8 and TRBJ2-7 gives the whole variable domain GAGVSQSPRYKVAKRGQDVALRCDPISGHVSLFWYQQALGQGPEFLTYFQNEAQLDKSGLPSDRFFAERPEGSVSTLKIQRTQQEDSAVYLCASSLGTNTYEQYFGPGTRLTVT.

Points on this clone: The sample holds other DNA sequences that translate to the same CDR3. The chain is built from TRBV7-2 and TRBJ2-7, with 11 bases that match TRBD2. This CDR3 region has 15 residues. Germline-derived CDR1 and CDR2 are SGHTA and FQGNSA. Unmatched junction bases numbered 0, after V lost 2 bases and J lost 0 bases. The CDR3 loop reads CASSLTSGSSYEQYF. In nucleotides, the CDR3 is TGTGCCAGCAGCTTAACTAGCGGGAGCTCCTACGAGCAGTACTTC.